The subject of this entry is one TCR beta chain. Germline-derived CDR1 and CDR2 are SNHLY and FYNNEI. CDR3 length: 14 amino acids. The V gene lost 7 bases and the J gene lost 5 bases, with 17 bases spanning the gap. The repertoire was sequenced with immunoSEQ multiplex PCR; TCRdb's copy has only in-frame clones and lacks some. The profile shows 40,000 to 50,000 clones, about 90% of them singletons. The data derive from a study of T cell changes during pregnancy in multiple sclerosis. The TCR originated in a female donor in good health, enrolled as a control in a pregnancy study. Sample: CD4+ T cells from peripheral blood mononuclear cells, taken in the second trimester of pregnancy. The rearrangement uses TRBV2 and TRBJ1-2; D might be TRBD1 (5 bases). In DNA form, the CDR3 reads TGTGCCAGCATACCGGGGGGTGGGGAATATGGCTACACCTTC. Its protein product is CASIPGGGEYGYTF.